The text below deals with one T cell receptor (beta chain). No antigen is known for it. No much larger clone exists at a distance of one base, and base qualities are not known. TCRbeta CDR3 regions were amplified from genomic DNA using the immunoSEQ Assay, a bias-controlled multiplex PCR. As for the original processing: The number of nucleated cells in each sample was estimated by amplification of reference gene primers within the assay. Sequence reads were collapsed and filtered to measure the absolute abundance of every unique TCRbeta CDR3 rearrangement. For each sample, productive Simpson clonality was calculated by taking the square root of Simpson's diversity index across productive rearrangements. This immuneACCESS table, as held by TCRdb, lists in-frame sequences with V and J called but not all clones. Of the missing ones, under half trace to an unresolved V gene in checked studies; the others have no known cause. The DNA was the basis for D and trimming; V, J and clone size are from that table. For this sample the table gives fewer than 250,000 clones, of which roughly four fifths were detected only once. Jointly, the top ten make up roughly 12% of the sample.

Whole blood was collected in K2EDTA tubes by collaborating institutions according to the institutions' own protocols. For TCRbeta analysis, collaborator samples were shipped as frozen whole blood, as isolated PBMCs, or as DNA extracted from either sample type. The data originate from a study of blood T cell repertoires in COVID-19 (dated by TCRdb to about 2020). Some background on the complete study: Collaborator samples came from the United States, Italy and Spain and covered acute and convalescent phases of COVID-19. Where HLA class I and class II types were available, the types were taken from metadata supplied by the sample provider, not from assay-based typing. Nearly every sample came with metadata listing a de-identified subject ID, COVID-19 status, age in years and sex. The samples were drawn from the first 160 participants of the ongoing ImmuneRACE study and from 1,254 subjects provided by 6 global collaborators. A freely available public database, intended as a resource for researchers studying the immune response to SARS-CoV-2, is where the repertoires were released. The material from the prospective study consisted of cDNA or gDNA derived from T cells, B-cell-depleted T cells, or PBMCs. The dataset comprised deeply sampled blood TCRbeta repertoires from subjects exposed to, actively infected with, or recovered from COVID-19.

What the research found in general, with its limitations: The amount of clinical and demographic metadata varied by source and participant and was provided uncurated.

V is pared back by 6 bases and J by 0 bases, with 6 bases lying between the germline termini. Based on the germline V gene, the CDR1 and CDR2 sequences are SQVTM and ANQGSEA. The CDR3 goes from the cysteine to the phenylalanine over 12 residues. The sequence is cut down to CDR3 DNA, 36 bases in frame from base 1. The V and J genes are TRBV29-1 and TRBJ2-1; the D segment cannot be called with confidence. Sequences were obtained from peripheral blood. The TCR comes from a woman in her 40s with acute or convalescent COVID-19. The encoded CDR3 is CSVTSSYNEQFF. The DNA sequence is given as TGCAGCGTCACGAGCTCCTACAATGAGCAGTTCTTC.